The clone carrying this T cell receptor beta chain was seen a single time. This sample stems from a study of blood T cell repertoires in COVID-19. In the source study's methods: Amplification with reference gene primers provided the estimates of nucleated cell counts. Here immunoSEQ multiplex PCR was the method, and the copy in TCRdb shows in-frame clones only, minus some. V, J and clone size are taken as reported in that table, and D and trimming were inferred from the DNA itself. The sample lists approximately 330,000 clones, nearly 90% occurring once. The V gene lost 4 bases and the J gene lost 2 bases, with 6 bases spanning the gap. Germline V CDR1 and CDR2: LGHNA, YSLEER. CDR3 length: 14 amino acids.

The receptor's source is a woman aged 40-49 years with COVID-19, enrolled during active disease. Material: peripheral blood. The chain employs TRBV4-3 and TRBJ2-6; unclear D gene. The CDR3, as DNA: TGCGCCAGCAGCCCCTATCCTGGGGCCAACGTCCTGACTTTC. It specifies CASSPYPGANVLTF.